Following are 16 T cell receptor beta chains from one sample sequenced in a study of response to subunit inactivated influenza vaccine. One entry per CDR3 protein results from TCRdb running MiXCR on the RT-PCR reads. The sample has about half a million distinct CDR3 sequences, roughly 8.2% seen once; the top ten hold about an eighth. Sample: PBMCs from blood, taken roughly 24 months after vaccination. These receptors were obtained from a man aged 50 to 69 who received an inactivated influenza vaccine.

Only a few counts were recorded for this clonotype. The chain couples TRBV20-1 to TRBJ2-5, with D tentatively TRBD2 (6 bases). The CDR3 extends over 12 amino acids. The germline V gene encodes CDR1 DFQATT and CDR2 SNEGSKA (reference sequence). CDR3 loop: CRVEAGLETQYF. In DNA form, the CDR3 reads TGCAGAGTGGAAGCGGGCCTGGAGACCCAGTACTTC.

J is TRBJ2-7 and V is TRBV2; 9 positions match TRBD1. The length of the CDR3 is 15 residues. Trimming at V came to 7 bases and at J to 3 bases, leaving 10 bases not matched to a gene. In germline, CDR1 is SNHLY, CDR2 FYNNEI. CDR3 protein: CASNAGTGFVYEQYF. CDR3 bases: TGTGCCAGCAATGCCGGGACAGGGTTTGTCTACGAGCAGTACTTC.

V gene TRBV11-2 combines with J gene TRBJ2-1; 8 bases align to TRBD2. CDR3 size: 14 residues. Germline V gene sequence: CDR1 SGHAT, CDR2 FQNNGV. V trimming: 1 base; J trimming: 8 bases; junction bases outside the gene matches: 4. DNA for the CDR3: TGTGCCAGCAGCTTAGTGGGACTAGTTCATGAGCAGTTCTTC. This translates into CASSLVGLVHEQFF.

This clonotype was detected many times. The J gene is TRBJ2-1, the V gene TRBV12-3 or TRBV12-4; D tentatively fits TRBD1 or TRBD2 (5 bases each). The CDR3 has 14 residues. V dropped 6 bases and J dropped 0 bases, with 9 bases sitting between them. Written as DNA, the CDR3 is TGTGCCAGCAGAGAGAGGGGCTCCTACAATGAGCAGTTCTTC. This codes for CASRERGSYNEQFF.

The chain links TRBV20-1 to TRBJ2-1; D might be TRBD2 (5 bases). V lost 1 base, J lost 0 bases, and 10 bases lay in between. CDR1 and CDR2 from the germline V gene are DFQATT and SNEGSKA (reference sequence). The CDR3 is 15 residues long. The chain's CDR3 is CSARAGVSSYNEQFF. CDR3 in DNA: TGCAGTGCTAGAGCCGGGGTTAGCTCCTACAATGAGCAGTTCTTC.

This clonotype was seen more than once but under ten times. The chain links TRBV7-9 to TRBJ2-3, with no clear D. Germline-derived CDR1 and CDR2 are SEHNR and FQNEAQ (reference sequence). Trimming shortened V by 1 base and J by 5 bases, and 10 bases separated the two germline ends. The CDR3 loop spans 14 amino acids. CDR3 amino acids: CASSLVGRVDTQYF. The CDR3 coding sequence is TGTGCCAGCAGCTTAGTCGGTCGCGTAGATACGCAGTATTTT.

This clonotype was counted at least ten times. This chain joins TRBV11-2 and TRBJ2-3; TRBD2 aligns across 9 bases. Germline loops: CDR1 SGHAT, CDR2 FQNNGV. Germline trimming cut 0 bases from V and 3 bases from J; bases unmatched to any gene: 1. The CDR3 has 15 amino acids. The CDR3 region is CASSLELAGTDTQYF. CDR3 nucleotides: TGTGCCAGCAGCTTAGAGCTAGCGGGAACAGATACGCAGTATTTT.

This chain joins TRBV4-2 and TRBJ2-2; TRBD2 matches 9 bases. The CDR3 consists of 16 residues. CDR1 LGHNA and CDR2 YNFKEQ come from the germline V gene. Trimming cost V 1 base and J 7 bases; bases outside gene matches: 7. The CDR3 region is CASSQVAGGPVGELFF. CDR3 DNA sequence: TGTGCCAGCAGCCAAGTTGCGGGAGGGCCGGTCGGGGAGCTGTTTTTT.

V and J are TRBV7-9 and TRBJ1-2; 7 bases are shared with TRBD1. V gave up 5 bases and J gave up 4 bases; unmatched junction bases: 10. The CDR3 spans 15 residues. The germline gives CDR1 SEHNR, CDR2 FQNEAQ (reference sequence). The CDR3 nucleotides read TGTGCCAGCAGCGGAGGAGACAGGGTGGGCTATGGCTACACCTTC. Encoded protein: CASSGGDRVGYGYTF.

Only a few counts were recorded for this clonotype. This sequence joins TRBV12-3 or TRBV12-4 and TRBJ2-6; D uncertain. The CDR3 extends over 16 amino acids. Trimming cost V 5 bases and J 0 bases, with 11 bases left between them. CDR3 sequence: CASSTLHFSGANVLTF. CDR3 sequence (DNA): TGTGCCAGCAGTACCCTACACTTCTCTGGGGCCAACGTCCTGACTTTC.

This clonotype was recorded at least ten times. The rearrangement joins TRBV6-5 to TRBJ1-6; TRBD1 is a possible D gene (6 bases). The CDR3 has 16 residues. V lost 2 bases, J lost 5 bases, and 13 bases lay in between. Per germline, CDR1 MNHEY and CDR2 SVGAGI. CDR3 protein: CASSYLSGANNSPLHF. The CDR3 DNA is TGTGCCAGCAGTTACCTGTCAGGGGCGAATAATTCACCCCTCCACTTT.

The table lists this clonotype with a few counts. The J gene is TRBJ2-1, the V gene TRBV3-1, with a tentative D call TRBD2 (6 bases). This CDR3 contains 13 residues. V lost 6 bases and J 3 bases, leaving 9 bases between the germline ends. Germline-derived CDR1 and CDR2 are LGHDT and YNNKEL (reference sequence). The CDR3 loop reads CASREGIYNEQFF. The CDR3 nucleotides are TGTGCCAGCAGGGAGGGGATCTACAATGAGCAGTTCTTC.

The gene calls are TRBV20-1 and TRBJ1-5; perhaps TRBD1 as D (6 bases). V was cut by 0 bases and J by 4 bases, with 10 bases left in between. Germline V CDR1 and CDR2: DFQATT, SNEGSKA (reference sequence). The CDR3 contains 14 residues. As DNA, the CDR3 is TGCAGTGCTAGAGAGGGGGCGCTTAATCAGCCCCAGCATTTT. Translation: CSAREGALNQPQHF.

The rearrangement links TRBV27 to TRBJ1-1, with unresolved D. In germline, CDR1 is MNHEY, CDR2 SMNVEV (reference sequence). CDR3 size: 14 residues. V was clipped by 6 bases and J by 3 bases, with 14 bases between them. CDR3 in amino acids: CASSPWGGYTEAFF. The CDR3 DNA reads TGTGCCAGCAGCCCCTGGGGAGGGTACACTGAAGCTTTCTTT.

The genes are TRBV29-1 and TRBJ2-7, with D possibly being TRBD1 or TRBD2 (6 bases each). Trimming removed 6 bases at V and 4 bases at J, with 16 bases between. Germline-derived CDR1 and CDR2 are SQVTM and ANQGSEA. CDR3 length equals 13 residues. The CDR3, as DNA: TGCAGCGTGGGTCCGGGGGCCCATTACGAGCAGTACTTC. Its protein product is CSVGPGAHYEQYF.

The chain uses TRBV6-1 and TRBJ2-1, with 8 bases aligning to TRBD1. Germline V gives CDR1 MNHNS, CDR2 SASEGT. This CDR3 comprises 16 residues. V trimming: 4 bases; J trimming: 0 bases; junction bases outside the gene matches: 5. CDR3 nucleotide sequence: TGTGCCAGCAGTGGTCCAGGGGGCAGCTCCTACAATGAGCAGTTCTTC. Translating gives CASSGPGGSSYNEQFF.